This T cell receptor (beta chain) was observed in a study of cytomegalovirus exposure and HLA in healthy donors. Broader study findings: Per a later analysis, roughly 17,000 TCR beta sequences showed association with HLA alleles at 0.05 false discovery rate. V segments that were indistinguishable, TRBV6-2 and TRBV6-3 among them, were omitted from analysis.

A word on this clone: The antigen is unknown.

The CDR3 totals 17 residues. CDR1 and CDR2 (germline): LGHNA, YNFKEQ. Vbeta (60) and Jbeta (13) primers were used in the PCR. Here immunoSEQ multiplex PCR was the method, and the copy in TCRdb shows in-frame clones only, minus some. The table lists around 200,000 clones, 79% of them singletons. What was sequenced was PBMCs. The rearrangement uses TRBV4-2 and TRBJ2-5; 12 bases fit TRBD2. The better agreement between TRBJ2-7 and the DNA end casts doubt on the J call. This TCR came from a woman younger than 30 in good health and CMV-seronegative. Here the CDR3 reads CASSQRATSGSSYEQYF. CDR3 DNA sequence: TGTGCCAGCAGCCAACGAGCGACTAGCGGGAGCTCCTACGAGCAGTACTTC.